What follows are 2 T cell receptor beta chains derived from one specimen sequenced in a study of cytomegalovirus exposure and HLA in healthy donors. Both 60 Vbeta primers and 13 Jbeta primers went into the PCR. Clones were sequenced by immunoSEQ multiplex PCR, and TCRdb holds only the in-frame ones, with some missing. The sample has fewer than 120,000 clones; approximately 86% are singletons. The sequenced sample was PBMCs. All receptors derive from a man in his forties in good health and CMV-seronegative.

This chain links TRBV7-8 with TRBJ2-7; 9 bases map to TRBD1. CDR3 length: 15 amino acids. V lost 5 bases, J lost 3 bases, and 8 bases stayed unmatched. Germline loops: CDR1 SGHVS, CDR2 FQNEAQ. The CDR3 region has the DNA TGTGCCAGCAGCACCCCGGGACAGGGTTACTACGAGCAGTACTTC. It translates to CASSTPGQGYYEQYF. The whole variable domain, remainder taken from reference TRBV7-8 and TRBJ2-7, is GAGVSQSPRYKVAKRGQDVALRCDPISGHVSLFWYQQALGQGPEFLTYFQNEAQLDKSGLPSDRFFAERPEGSVSTLKIQRTQQEDSAVYLCASSTPGQGYYEQYFGPGTRLTVT.

The V and J genes are TRBV14 and TRBJ1-1; perhaps TRBD1 as D (6 bases). CDR1 is SGHDN and CDR2 is FVKESK in the germline V gene. V was cut by 6 bases and J by 0 bases, with 11 bases left in between. This CDR3 is 14 amino acids long. CDR3 DNA: TGTGCCAGCAGTTCCGGGACATTGAACACTGAAGCTTTCTTT. Protein sequence: CASSSGTLNTEAFF.